Listed below are T cell receptor beta chains from one sample, sequenced in a study of control samples from healthy donors and cancer patients. Sequencing used immunoSEQ multiplex PCR; TCRdb keeps in-frame clones, though not all of them. The top ten clones hold just under 3% of a sample with 130,000 or so clones, around 87% of them seen once. The sequencing sample was made of blood. These receptors were obtained from a man aged 55 to 69 in good health. Each CDR3 is given with its conserved first and last residue. D genes are given only for firm matches. Not all rows give a size; the values are once, few, many and, for expanded clones, a class.

>TRBV9|-|TRBJ1-2|TRBD1
TGTGCCAGCAGCGTAGCCCTACCGGACAGGGGGCCGTCTGGCTACACCTTC
CASSVALPDRGPSGYTF
>TRBV5-1|-|TRBJ2-7|TRBD2
TGCGCCAGCAGAAAAGCGGGGGGCGCCTACGAGCAGTACTTC
CASRKAGGAYEQYF
>TRBV19|-|TRBJ1-2|-
TGTGCCAGTAGTGTAGCAGCGTATGGCTACACCTTC
CASSVAAYGYTF
>TRBV5-1|-|TRBJ1-2|TRBD1
TGCGCCAGCAGCTTGGACGGACAGGATAATGGCTACACCTTC
CASSLDGQDNGYTF
>TRBV21-1|once|TRBJ2-1|-
TGTGCCAGCAGCAAATTAAACAGGGAGGAATTCGATGAGCAGTTCTTC
CASSKLNREEFDEQFF
>TRBV10-3|-|TRBJ1-1|-
TGTGCCATCAGGAAGTTCTTGGACAGTTACACTGAAGCTTTCTTT
CAIRKFLDSYTEAFF
>TRBV24-1|-|TRBJ2-7|TRBD1
TGTGCCACCAGTGCGCCTACCGGGACAGGGACGTGGGAGCAGTACTTC
CATSAPTGTGTWEQYF
>TRBV19|few|TRBJ2-7|-
TGTGCCACCACCTCCGGGGGTAACGAGCAGTACTTC
CATTSGGNEQYF
>TRBV6-1|-|TRBJ1-2|-
TGTGCCAGCAGCTCGACCGCGTCCCGGGGCTATGGCTACACCTTC
CASSSTASRGYGYTF
>TRBV12-3/TRBV12-4|-|TRBJ1-1|-
TGTGCCAGCAGTCCCGAAAAAGTAGCTTTCTTT
CASSPEKVAFF
>TRBV1|-|TRBJ2-3|-
TGCACCAGCAGAACCTTCGGATCCCAGGGCACAGATACGCAGTATTTT
CTSRTFGSQGTDTQYF
>TRBV18|-|TRBJ1-1|-
TGTGCCAGCTCACCACAGGACAGCAACACTGAAGCTTTCTTT
CASSPQDSNTEAFF
>TRBV18|few|TRBJ1-2|-
TGTGCCAGCTCGACCAGACAGGCCGGGCCTAACTATGGCTACACCTTC
CASSTRQAGPNYGYTF
>TRBV3-1/TRBV3-2|few|TRBJ2-7|-
TGTGCCAGCAGCCAAGAGCCCTTTGGGTCCTACGAGCAGTACTTC
CASSQEPFGSYEQYF
>TRBV7-3|-|TRBJ2-2|-
TGTGCCAGCAGCCCCCAGGGGAAGGTCACCGGGGAGCTGTTTTTT
CASSPQGKVTGELFF